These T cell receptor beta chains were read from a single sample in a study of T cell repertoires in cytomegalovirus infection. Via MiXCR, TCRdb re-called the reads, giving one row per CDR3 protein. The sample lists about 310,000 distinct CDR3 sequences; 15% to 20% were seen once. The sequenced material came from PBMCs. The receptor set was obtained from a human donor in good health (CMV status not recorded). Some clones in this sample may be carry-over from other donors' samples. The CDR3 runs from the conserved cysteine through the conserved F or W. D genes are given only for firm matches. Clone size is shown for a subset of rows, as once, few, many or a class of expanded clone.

CDR3aa: CASRRRGEAGETQYF; CDR3nt: TGCGCCAGCAGAAGGCGGGGGGAAGCGGGGGAGACCCAGTACTTC; abundance: few; v_gene: TRBV5-1; d_gene: TRBD2; j_gene: TRBJ2-5
CDR3aa: CASSLATGRTEAFF; CDR3nt: TGTGCCAGCAGCTTGGCAACAGGTCGGACTGAAGCTTTCTTT; abundance: many; v_gene: TRBV7-2; d_gene: .; j_gene: TRBJ1-1
CDR3aa: CASSPRVSPGEAFF; CDR3nt: TGTGCCAGCAGCCCTAGAGTAAGTCCCGGAGAAGCTTTCTTT; abundance: few; v_gene: TRBV7-2; d_gene: .; j_gene: TRBJ1-1
CDR3aa: CASSLDRHNQPQHF; CDR3nt: TGTGCCAGCAGCTTAGACAGGCACAATCAGCCCCAGCATTTT; abundance: many; v_gene: TRBV7-2; d_gene: .; j_gene: TRBJ1-5
CDR3aa: CASSLATAWRNNSPLHF; CDR3nt: TGTGCCAGCAGCTTAGCCACAGCATGGAGGAATAATTCACCCCTCCACTTT; abundance: many; v_gene: TRBV7-2; d_gene: .; j_gene: TRBJ1-6
CDR3aa: CASSLRGGSTEAFF; CDR3nt: TGTGCCAGCAGTTTACGGGGGGGGTCCACTGAAGCTTTCTTT; abundance: many; v_gene: TRBV12-3/TRBV12-4; d_gene: .; j_gene: TRBJ1-1
CDR3aa: CASSHGGGRNTF; CDR3nt: TGTGCCAGCAGCCACGGCGGAGGGCGCAACACCTTC; abundance: .; v_gene: TRBV6-2/TRBV6-3; d_gene: .; j_gene: TRBJ1-2
CDR3aa: CASSLPARAGELFF; CDR3nt: TGTGCCAGCAGCCTACCCGCCCGGGCCGGGGAGCTGTTTTTT; abundance: few; v_gene: TRBV5-6; d_gene: .; j_gene: TRBJ2-2
CDR3aa: CSARAPAGIPYEQYF; CDR3nt: TGCAGTGCTAGGGCTCCGGCAGGGATCCCCTACGAGCAGTACTTC; abundance: .; v_gene: TRBV20-1; d_gene: .; j_gene: TRBJ2-7
CDR3aa: CASSYGRGAPDTIYF; CDR3nt: TGTGCCAGCAGTTACGGCAGGGGAGCCCCGGACACCATATATTTT; abundance: few; v_gene: TRBV6-5; d_gene: .; j_gene: TRBJ1-3
CDR3aa: CSIHPDRTSGLTDTQYF; CDR3nt: TGCAGTATACACCCCGACCGGACTAGCGGGCTCACAGATACGCAGTATTTT; abundance: many; v_gene: TRBV20-1; d_gene: TRBD2; j_gene: TRBJ2-3
CDR3aa: CASSLDGFRRSNYGYTF; CDR3nt: TGTGCCAGCAGCTTAGATGGGTTTCGTCGATCTAACTATGGCTACACCTTC; abundance: many; v_gene: TRBV7-2; d_gene: .; j_gene: TRBJ1-2
CDR3aa: CSARGAGSSSYEQYF; CDR3nt: TGCAGTGCTAGGGGAGCGGGGAGCTCTTCCTACGAGCAGTACTTC; abundance: many; v_gene: TRBV20-1; d_gene: TRBD2; j_gene: TRBJ2-7
CDR3aa: CASSLSFLRDRTLTGTEAFF; CDR3nt: TGTGCCAGCAGCCTTTCTTTTCTCCGGGACAGGACACTCACCGGCACTGAAGCTTTCTTT; abundance: .; v_gene: TRBV11-2; d_gene: TRBD1; j_gene: TRBJ1-1
CDR3aa: CASLGVNTGELFF; CDR3nt: TGCGCCTCACTTGGGGTGAACACCGGGGAGCTGTTTTTT; abundance: .; v_gene: TRBV23-1; d_gene: .; j_gene: TRBJ2-2
CDR3aa: CASSNSGASSYNEQFF; CDR3nt: TGTGCCAGCAGCAACAGCGGGGCCAGCTCCTACAATGAGCAGTTCTTC; abundance: many; v_gene: TRBV11-2; d_gene: TRBD2; j_gene: TRBJ2-1
CDR3aa: CASSRLAGSGTDTQYF; CDR3nt: TGTGCCAGCTCACGACTAGCGGGGTCGGGCACAGATACGCAGTATTTT; abundance: .; v_gene: TRBV18; d_gene: TRBD2; j_gene: TRBJ2-3